This T cell receptor beta chain was recorded in a study of OX40 agonist ivuxolimab in advanced cancers. Concerning this clone: What it binds is not known.

Repertoires were generated with immunoSEQ multiplex PCR, while TCRdb's copy carries only in-frame clones and drops some. The data show 15,000 to 25,000 clones, about 88% seen once. Study-level results: The mean number of expanded clones was higher in CD8+ T cells than in CD4+.

The source is an adult with an advanced solid tumor such as melanoma, head and neck, liver or kidney cancer. Sequenced material: CD4+ or CD8+ T cells sorted from blood, taken in a trial of the OX40 agonist ivuxolimab.

DNA for the CDR3: TGCGCCAGCTACTCGGGACAGGGAGGCTACGAGCAGTACTTC. Its translation is CASYSGQGGYEQYF. The rearrangement links TRBV10-2 to TRBJ2-7; 9 nucleotides align to TRBD1. V was clipped by 8 bases and J by 3 bases; unmatched bases: 8. CDR1 WSHSY and CDR2 SAAADI come from the germline V gene. The CDR3 length is 14 residues.